These 26 T cell receptor beta chains share one sample of origin, sequenced in a study of T cell changes during pregnancy in multiple sclerosis. Libraries were prepared by immunoSEQ multiplex PCR; TCRdb keeps only in-frame clonotypes and omits some of them. The table includes 30,000 to 40,000 clones, roughly 93% detected once. The sequences come from CD4+ T cells from peripheral blood mononuclear cells, collected in the second trimester of pregnancy. The receptor source for this set is a female donor with multiple sclerosis, enrolled in a pregnancy study.

A few counts support this clone. This chain links TRBV10-3 with TRBJ2-7, with a possible D match to TRBD2 (5 bases). V gave up 5 bases and J gave up 4 bases, with 9 bases separating them. Germline assignment: CDR1 ENHRY and CDR2 SYGVKD. The CDR3 runs to 12 residues. CDR3 sequence reads: CAISSRRYEQYF. The CDR3 DNA reads as TGTGCCATCAGTTCTAGGAGGTACGAGCAGTACTTC.

V gene TRBV2 combines with J gene TRBJ2-3; TRBD1 aligns across 8 bases. From germline, CDR1 is SNHLY and CDR2 FYNNEI. The CDR3 has 14 amino acids. V dropped 6 bases and J dropped 6; count of bases not matched to a gene: 8. Here the CDR3 reads CASSPTGVGDTQYF. The CDR3 bases are TGTGCCAGCAGCCCGACAGGGGTCGGGGATACGCAGTATTTT.

This chain uses TRBV29-1 with TRBJ2-2, with 7 nucleotides matching TRBD1. The CDR3 has 18 amino acids. V lost 8 bases and J lost 0; bases outside the gene matches: 18. CDR1 is SQVTM, CDR2 ANQGSEA, per germline. DNA of the CDR3: TGCAGCCCCAGGACAGGCACACCTCGCGAGACGAACACCGGGGAGCTGTTTTTT. It specifies CSPRTGTPRETNTGELFF.

The sample holds a few counts of this clone. This chain uses TRBV2 with TRBJ1-2; D not certain. Trimming left V 4 bases short and J 2 bases short, with 8 bases between. The CDR3 runs to 13 residues. Germline CDR1 and CDR2: SNHLY and FYNNEI. In DNA, the CDR3 is TGTGCCAGCAGTGTGAACAACAACTATGGCTACACCTTC. Translated: CASSVNNNYGYTF.

The chain links TRBV5-4 to TRBJ2-7; D not resolved. CDR3 length: 14 amino acids. CDR1 and CDR2 (germline): SGHNT, YYREEE (reference sequence). The germline V and J ends were trimmed by 1 base and 0 bases, with 8 bases remaining between them. CDR3 region: CASSLTPSSYEQYF. For the CDR3, the DNA is TGTGCCAGCAGCTTGACGCCCAGCTCCTACGAGCAGTACTTC. Looking up the rest from reference TRBV5-4 and TRBJ2-7 gives the full variable domain: ETGVTQSPTHLIKTRGQQVTLRCSSQSGHNTVSWYQQALGQGPQFIFQYYREEENGRGNFPPRFSGLQFPNYSSELNVNALELDDSALYLCASSLTPSSYEQYFGPGTRLTVT.

The CDR3 here is CALSTGGDQPQHF. The CDR3 coding sequence is TGTGCCTTATCCACGGGGGGGGATCAGCCCCAGCATTTT. The V and J genes are TRBV30 and TRBJ1-5; tentative D call: TRBD1 (5 bases). Germline V gene lookup returns CDR1 GTSNPN and CDR2 SVGIG (reference sequence). Trimming left V 7 bases short and J 5 bases short, with 15 bases between. The CDR3 covers 13 residues.

The genes are TRBV4-3 and TRBJ2-7; 9 bases align to TRBD1. The CDR3 covers 15 residues. The germline V gene encodes CDR1 LGHNA and CDR2 YSLEER. Trimming at V came to 1 base and at J to 4 bases, leaving 5 bases not matched to a gene. DNA for the CDR3: TGCGCCAGCAGCCAAGTGGGACAGGGAGGATACGAGCAGTACTTC. Its translation: CASSQVGQGGYEQYF.

This clone was counted only a few times. This sequence joins TRBV30 and TRBJ2-4; maybe TRBD2 (6 bases). Per germline, CDR1 GTSNPN and CDR2 SVGIG (reference sequence). This CDR3 has 14 residues. V was trimmed by 2 bases and J by 3 bases, leaving 11 bases between them. The CDR3 reads CAWSIGGGKNIQYF. For the CDR3, the DNA is TGTGCCTGGAGTATCGGGGGTGGCAAAAACATTCAGTACTTC. The full variable domain, its missing parts supplied by reference TRBV30 and TRBJ2-4, is SQTIHQWPATLVQPVGSPLSLECTVEGTSNPNLYWYRQAAGRGLQLLFYSVGIGQISSEVPQNLSASRPQDRQFILSSKKLLLSDSGFYLCAWSIGGGKNIQYFGAGTRLSVL.

The chain couples TRBV9 to TRBJ1-1; a weak D match, TRBD1 (5 bases). The CDR3 has 14 amino acids. Per germline, CDR1 SGDLS and CDR2 YYNGEE. V was shortened by 2 bases and J by 0 bases, with 8 bases between the two germline ends. In nucleotides, the CDR3 is TGTGCCAGCAGCGTGCAGGGTATGAACACTGAAGCTTTCTTT. Its translation is CASSVQGMNTEAFF.

The chain employs TRBV6-5 and TRBJ1-1; 10 nucleotides align to TRBD1. The CDR3 spans 15 residues. From germline, CDR1 is MNHEY and CDR2 SVGAGI. The V segment lost 6 bases and the J segment 7 bases; nucleotides outside the gene matches: 11. This chain's CDR3 is CASSAVTGGEIEAFF. CDR3 nucleotides: TGTGCCAGCAGCGCGGTGACAGGGGGCGAGATTGAAGCTTTCTTT.

This clone has a single count. The genes are TRBV4-2 and TRBJ2-5, with TRBD2 as a possible D gene (6 bases). With the DNA end fitting TRBJ2-7 better, the J assignment may be wrong. The length of the CDR3 is 13 residues. Germline V gene sequence: CDR1 LGHNA, CDR2 YNFKEQ. CDR3 nucleotides: TGTGCCAGCAGCCCCGCTAGCGCCTACGAGCAGTACTTC. Its translation is CASSPASAYEQYF.

This clone was detected once. The chain recombines TRBV7-6 with TRBJ1-5, with D possibly being TRBD1 (6 bases). From germline, CDR1 is SGHVS and CDR2 FNYEAQ. The germline V and J ends were trimmed by 5 bases and 4 bases, with 15 bases remaining between them. The length of the CDR3 is 15 residues. The CDR3 nucleotides are TGTGCCAGCAGCCTAGGGGGAGAGACAAATCAGCCCCAGCATTTT. This gives the protein CASSLGGETNQPQHF.

The V gene is TRBV7-9, the J gene TRBJ1-5, with D possibly being TRBD1 (6 bases). The CDR3 runs 14 residues. The germline V and J ends were trimmed by 5 bases and 1 base, with 9 bases remaining between them. Germline V gene sequence: CDR1 SEHNR, CDR2 FQNEAQ (reference sequence). CDR3 loop: CASSLQGSNQPQHF. In DNA form, the CDR3 reads TGTGCCAGCAGCCTACAGGGAAGCAATCAGCCCCAGCATTTT.

V and J are TRBV6-5 and TRBJ2-2; maybe TRBD2 (5 bases). CDR1 and CDR2 from the germline V gene are MNHEY and SVGAGI. CDR3 length: 13 residues. Deletions cut 6 bases from V and 14 bases from J, with 19 bases between. As DNA, the CDR3 is TGTGCCAGCAGGTCGCCGGGGAGCTCCCCCCTGTTTTTT. Encoded protein: CASRSPGSSPLFF.

This chain links TRBV30 with TRBJ2-7; 7 bases align to TRBD2. The CDR3 has 17 residues. V dropped 1 base and J dropped 1; count of bases not matched to a gene: 13. Germline loops: CDR1 GTSNPN, CDR2 SVGIG (reference sequence). CDR3 amino acids: CAWSAPPGSGSSYEQYF. The CDR3 DNA is TGTGCCTGGAGTGCCCCCCCGGGTAGCGGGTCATCCTACGAGCAGTACTTC.

This rearrangement joins TRBV11-2 to TRBJ2-7, with 12 bases matching TRBD2. Germline lookup yields CDR1 SGHAT and CDR2 FQNNGV. CDR3 size: 17 residues. V lost 1 base to trimming and J lost 2 bases; unmatched junction nucleotides: 6. The CDR3 here is CASSLARLAGGTYEQYF. The CDR3 bases are TGTGCCAGCAGCTTAGCCCGGCTAGCGGGAGGGACCTACGAGCAGTACTTC. Combining the CDR3 with reference TRBV11-2 and TRBJ2-7 gives the whole variable domain EAGVAQSPRYKIIEKRQSVAFWCNPISGHATLYWYQQILGQGPKLLIQFQNNGVVDDSQLPKDRFSAERLKGVDSTLKIQPAKLEDSAVYLCASSLARLAGGTYEQYFGPGTRLTVT.

V is TRBV29-1 and J is TRBJ2-7, with 8 positions matching TRBD1. V was pared by 7 bases and J by 7 bases, with 9 bases of the junction left unmatched. The CDR3 is made up of 12 amino acids. CDR1 is SQVTM and CDR2 is ANQGSEA in the germline V gene. The CDR3 DNA reads TGCAGCGCCTCGGACAGGGCTAGGGAGCAGTACTTC. Translated, it gives CSASDRAREQYF.

V gene TRBV4-2 combines with J gene TRBJ2-7; D is perhaps TRBD1 (5 bases). The germline CDR1 and CDR2 sequences are LGHNA and YNFKEQ. The V end was cut by 0 bases, the J end by 3 bases, with 12 bases between. The CDR3 spans 15 residues. The CDR3, as DNA: TGTGCCAGCAGCCAAGAAGGAAGGGGCGTCTACGAGCAGTACTTC. It specifies CASSQEGRGVYEQYF.

In its sample, this clone was seen once. The genes are TRBV5-1 and TRBJ2-7, with 13 positions matching TRBD2. The CDR3 totals 15 residues. Germline V gene data show CDR1 as SGHRS and CDR2 as YFSETQ. J was trimmed by 3 bases and V by 4 bases; bases with no gene match: 4. CDR3 in DNA: TGCGCCAGCAGCAGGACTAGCGGGAGTCTCTACGAGCAGTACTTC. Protein: CASSRTSGSLYEQYF.

V gene TRBV2 combines with J gene TRBJ2-5, with 9 bases identical to TRBD2. Losses at the gene ends were 8 bases for V and 4 bases for J; bases not matched to a gene: 14. The V gene's germline CDR1 is SNHLY and CDR2 FYNNEI. The CDR3 has 16 residues. CDR3 sequence: CASSLSGGGARETQYF. CDR3 DNA sequence: TGTGCCAGCTCCCTAAGTGGCGGGGGGGCCAGAGAGACCCAGTACTTC.

V usage is TRBV6-5 and J usage is TRBJ1-1; TRBD1 is a possible D gene (5 bases). V lost 2 bases, J lost 5 bases, and 9 bases lay in between. The CDR3 is 13 amino acids. From germline, CDR1 is MNHEY and CDR2 SVGAGI. The CDR3 here is CASSYGQGTEAFF. CDR3 DNA: TGTGCCAGCAGTTACGGGCAGGGAACTGAAGCTTTCTTT.

This clone appeared once. The V and J genes are TRBV14 and TRBJ2-1; maybe TRBD2 (6 bases). V lost 4 bases and J 10 bases, leaving 14 bases between the germline ends. The CDR3 extends over 13 amino acids. CDR1 is SGHDN and CDR2 is FVKESK in the germline V gene. The CDR3 region is CASSPFLEGEQFF. The DNA for the CDR3 is TGTGCCAGCAGCCCCTTCCTGGAGGGCGAGCAGTTCTTC.

The chain employs TRBV18 and TRBJ2-7, with D maybe TRBD1 (6 bases). This CDR3 is built from 14 residues. CDR1 and CDR2 from the germline V gene are KGHSH and LQKENI. Deletions cut 4 bases from V and 0 bases from J, with 10 bases between. The CDR3 region is CASSQGTSSYEQYF. The CDR3 DNA reads as TGTGCCAGCTCACAGGGGACAAGCTCCTACGAGCAGTACTTC.

The chain employs TRBV5-1 and TRBJ2-7, with 8 bases that match TRBD2. The CDR3 totals 15 residues. With V trimmed by 4 bases and J by 4 bases, 10 bases remained unmatched. Germline-derived CDR1 and CDR2 are SGHRS and YFSETQ. CDR3 protein: CASSPSGSPKYEQYF. CDR3 in DNA: TGCGCCAGCAGCCCAAGCGGGAGTCCCAAGTACGAGCAGTACTTC.

V usage is TRBV9 and J usage is TRBJ1-6; 9 bases are a match to TRBD1. The CDR3 runs 15 residues. Germline CDR1 is SGDLS and CDR2 is YYNGEE. V shed 3 bases and J 6 bases; nucleotides not matched to a gene: 4. In DNA, the CDR3 is TGTGCCAGCAGCGGATTGGACAGGGGTAATTCACCCCTCCACTTT. This gives the protein CASSGLDRGNSPLHF.

CDR3 in amino acids: CASSAEGQGSPLHF. The CDR3 bases are TGTGCCAGCAGCGCAGAGGGACAGGGTTCACCCCTCCACTTT. This chain joins TRBV9 and TRBJ1-6; TRBD1 matches at 9 bases. J gave up 9 bases and V 3 bases, and 4 bases lay outside the gene matches. The V gene's germline CDR1 is SGDLS and CDR2 YYNGEE. The CDR3 extends over 14 amino acids.